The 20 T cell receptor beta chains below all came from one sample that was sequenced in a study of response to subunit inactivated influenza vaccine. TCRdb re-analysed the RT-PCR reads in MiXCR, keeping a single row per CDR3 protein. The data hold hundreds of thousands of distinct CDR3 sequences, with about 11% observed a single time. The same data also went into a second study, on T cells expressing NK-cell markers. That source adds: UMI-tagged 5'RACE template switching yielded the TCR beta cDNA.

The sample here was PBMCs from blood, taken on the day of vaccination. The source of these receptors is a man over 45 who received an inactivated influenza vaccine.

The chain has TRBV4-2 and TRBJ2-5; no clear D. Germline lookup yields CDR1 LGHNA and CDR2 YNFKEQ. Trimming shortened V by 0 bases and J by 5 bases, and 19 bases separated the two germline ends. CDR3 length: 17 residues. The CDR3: CASSQDAPSNKRETQYF. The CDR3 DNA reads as TGTGCCAGCAGCCAAGATGCCCCCTCCAACAAACGGGAGACCCAGTACTTC.

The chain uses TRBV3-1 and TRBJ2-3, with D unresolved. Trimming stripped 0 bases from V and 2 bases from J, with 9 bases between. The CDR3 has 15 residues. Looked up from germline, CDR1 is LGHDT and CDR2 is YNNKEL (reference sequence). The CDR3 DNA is TGTGCCAGCAGCCAAGAATTCCCGACCACAGATACGCAGTATTTT. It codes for CASSQEFPTTDTQYF.

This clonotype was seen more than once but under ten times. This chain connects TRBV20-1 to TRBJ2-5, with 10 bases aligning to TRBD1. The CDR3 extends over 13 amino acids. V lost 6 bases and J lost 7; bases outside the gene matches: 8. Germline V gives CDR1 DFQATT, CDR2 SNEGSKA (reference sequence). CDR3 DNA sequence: TGCAGTGCAAAGGACAGGGGGAGTGTGACCCAGTACTTC. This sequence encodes CSAKDRGSVTQYF.

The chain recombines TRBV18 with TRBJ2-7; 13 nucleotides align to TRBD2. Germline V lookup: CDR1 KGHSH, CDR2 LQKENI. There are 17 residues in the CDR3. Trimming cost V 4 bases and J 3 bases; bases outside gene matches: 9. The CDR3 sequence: CASSRGLAGDFGYEQYF. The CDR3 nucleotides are TGTGCCAGCTCACGTGGACTAGCGGGAGATTTTGGCTACGAGCAGTACTTC.

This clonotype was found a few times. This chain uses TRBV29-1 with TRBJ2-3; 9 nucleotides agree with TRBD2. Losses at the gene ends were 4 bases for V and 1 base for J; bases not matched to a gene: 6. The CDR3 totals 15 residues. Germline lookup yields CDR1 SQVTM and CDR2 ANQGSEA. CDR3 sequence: CSVGGSGRGTDTQYF. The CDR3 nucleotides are TGCAGCGTTGGGGGTAGCGGGAGAGGCACAGATACGCAGTATTTT.

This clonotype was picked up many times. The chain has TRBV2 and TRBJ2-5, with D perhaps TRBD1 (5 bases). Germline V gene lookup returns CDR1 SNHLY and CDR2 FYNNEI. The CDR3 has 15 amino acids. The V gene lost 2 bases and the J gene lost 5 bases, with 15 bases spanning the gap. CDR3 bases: TGTGCCAGCAGTGAACCTTTTAGGGGCGTCGAGACCCAGTACTTC. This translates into CASSEPFRGVETQYF.

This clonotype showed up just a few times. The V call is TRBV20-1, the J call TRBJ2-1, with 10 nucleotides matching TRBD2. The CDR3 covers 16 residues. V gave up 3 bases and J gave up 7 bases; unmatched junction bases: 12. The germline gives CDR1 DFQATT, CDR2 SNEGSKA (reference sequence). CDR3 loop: CSASGLAGELENEQFF. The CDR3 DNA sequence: TGCAGTGCTAGTGGCCTAGCGGGGGAATTAGAAAATGAGCAGTTCTTC.

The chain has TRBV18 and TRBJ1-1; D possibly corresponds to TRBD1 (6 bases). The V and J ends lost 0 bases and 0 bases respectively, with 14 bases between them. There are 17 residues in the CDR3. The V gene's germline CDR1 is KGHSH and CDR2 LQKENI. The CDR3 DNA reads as TGTGCCAGCTCACCACCGCTGCGGGGGGGCGTGAACACTGAAGCTTTCTTT. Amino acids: CASSPPLRGGVNTEAFF.

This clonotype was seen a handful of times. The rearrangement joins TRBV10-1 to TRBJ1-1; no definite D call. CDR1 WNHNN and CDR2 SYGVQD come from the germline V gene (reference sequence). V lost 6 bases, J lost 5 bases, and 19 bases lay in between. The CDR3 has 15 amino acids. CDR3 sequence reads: CASRMDAVYETEAFF. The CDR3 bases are TGCGCCAGCAGAATGGACGCGGTCTATGAGACTGAAGCTTTCTTT.

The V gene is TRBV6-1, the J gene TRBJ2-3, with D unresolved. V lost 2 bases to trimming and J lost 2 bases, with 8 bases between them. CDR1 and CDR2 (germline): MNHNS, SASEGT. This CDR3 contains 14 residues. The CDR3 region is CASSESRPTDTQYF. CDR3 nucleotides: TGTGCCAGCAGTGAAAGTAGACCCACAGATACGCAGTATTTT.

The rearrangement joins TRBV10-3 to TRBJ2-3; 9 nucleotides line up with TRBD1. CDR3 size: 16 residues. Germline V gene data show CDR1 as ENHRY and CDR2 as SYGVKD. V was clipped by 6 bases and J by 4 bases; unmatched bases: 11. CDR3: CAISERGQGGSDTQYF. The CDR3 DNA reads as TGTGCCATCAGCGAGAGGGGACAGGGTGGTTCAGATACGCAGTATTTT.

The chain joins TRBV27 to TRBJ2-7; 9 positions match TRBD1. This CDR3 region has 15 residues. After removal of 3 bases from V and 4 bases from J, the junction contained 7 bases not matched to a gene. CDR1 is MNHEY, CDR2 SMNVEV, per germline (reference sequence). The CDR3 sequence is CASSLRGQGDYEQYF. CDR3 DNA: TGTGCCAGCAGTTTGCGGGGACAGGGTGATTACGAGCAGTACTTC.

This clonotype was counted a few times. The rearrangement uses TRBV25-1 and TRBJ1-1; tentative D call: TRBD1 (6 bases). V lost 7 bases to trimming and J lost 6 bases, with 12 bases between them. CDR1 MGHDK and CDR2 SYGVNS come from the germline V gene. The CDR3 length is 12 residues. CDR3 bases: TGTGCCAGCAAACCGGGGGGCGCTGAAGCTTTCTTT. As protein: CASKPGGAEAFF.

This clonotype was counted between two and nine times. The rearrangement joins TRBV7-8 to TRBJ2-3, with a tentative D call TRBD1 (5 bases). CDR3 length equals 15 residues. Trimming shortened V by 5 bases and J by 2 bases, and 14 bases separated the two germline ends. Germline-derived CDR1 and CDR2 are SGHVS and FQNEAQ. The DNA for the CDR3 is TGTGCCAGCAGCGAGACCAGGGCCCTCACAGATACGCAGTATTTT. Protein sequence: CASSETRALTDTQYF.

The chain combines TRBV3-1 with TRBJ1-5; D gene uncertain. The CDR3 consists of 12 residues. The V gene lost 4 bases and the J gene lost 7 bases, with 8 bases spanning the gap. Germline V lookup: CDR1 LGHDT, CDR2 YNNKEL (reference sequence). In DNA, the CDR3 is TGTGCCAGCAGCCGAGGAACCCAGCCCCAGCATTTT. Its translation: CASSRGTQPQHF.

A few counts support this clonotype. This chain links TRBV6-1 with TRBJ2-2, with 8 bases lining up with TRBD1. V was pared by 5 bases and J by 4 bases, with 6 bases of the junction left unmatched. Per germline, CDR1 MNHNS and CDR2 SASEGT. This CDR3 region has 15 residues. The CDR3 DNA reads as TGTGCCAGCAGTATCCAGGGGGCGGGCACCGGGGAGCTGTTTTTT. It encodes CASSIQGAGTGELFF.

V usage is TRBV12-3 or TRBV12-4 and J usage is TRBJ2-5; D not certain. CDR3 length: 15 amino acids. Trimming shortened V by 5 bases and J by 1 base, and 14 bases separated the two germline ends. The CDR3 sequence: CASSDFVAAQETQYF. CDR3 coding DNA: TGTGCCAGCAGTGATTTCGTAGCCGCCCAAGAGACCCAGTACTTC.

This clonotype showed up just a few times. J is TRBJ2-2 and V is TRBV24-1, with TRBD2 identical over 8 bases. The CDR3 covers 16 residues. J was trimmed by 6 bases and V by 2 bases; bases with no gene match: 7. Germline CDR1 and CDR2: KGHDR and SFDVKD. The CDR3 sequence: CATSDWSGSRSGELFF. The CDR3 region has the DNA TGTGCCACCAGTGATTGGAGCGGGAGTCGGTCCGGGGAGCTGTTTTTT.

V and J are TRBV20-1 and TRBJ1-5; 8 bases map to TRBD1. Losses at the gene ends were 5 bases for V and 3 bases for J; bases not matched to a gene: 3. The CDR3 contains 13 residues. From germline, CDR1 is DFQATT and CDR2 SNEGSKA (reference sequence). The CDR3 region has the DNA TGCAGTGCTCGGACAGGGATCAATCAGCCCCAGCATTTT. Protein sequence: CSARTGINQPQHF.

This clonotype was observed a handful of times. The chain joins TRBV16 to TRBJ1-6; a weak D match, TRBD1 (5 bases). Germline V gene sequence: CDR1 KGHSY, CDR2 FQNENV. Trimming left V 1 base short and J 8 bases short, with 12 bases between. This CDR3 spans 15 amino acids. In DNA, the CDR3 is TGTGCCAGCAGCCAATTCAAAGGGGTGGATTCACCCCTCCACTTT. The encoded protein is CASSQFKGVDSPLHF.